The T cell receptor beta chain described here comes from a study of OX40 agonist ivuxolimab in advanced cancers. On the study more broadly: Patients were treated with intravenous ivuxolimab, dosed at 0.01 to 10 mg/kg and infused every 2 weeks. Study-level findings and limits: At 0.1 to 3.0 mg/kg and by week 6, CD4+ and CD8+ T cells in the blood had expanded clonally. Also showing low normalized T-cell clonal expansion were some of the nonresponders. Average numbers of expanded clones were greater in CD8+ T cells than in CD4+.

V was cut by 2 bases and J by 4 bases, with 11 bases left in between. Germline V gene data show CDR1 as SGHTA and CDR2 as FQGNSA. The CDR3 length is 15 residues. About this clone itself: Its antigen remains unknown.

Sequencing used immunoSEQ multiplex PCR; TCRdb keeps in-frame clones, though not all of them. The sample records about 72,000 clones, just over 85% being singletons. The clonotype comes from an adult with an advanced solid tumor such as melanoma, head and neck, liver or kidney cancer. This specimen consisted of CD4+ or CD8+ T cells sorted from blood, obtained in a trial of the OX40 agonist ivuxolimab. V and J are TRBV7-2 and TRBJ1-4; a possible D gene is TRBD1 (6 bases). The CDR3, as DNA: TGTGCCAGCAGCTTACGGGGGCGAGATAATGAAAAACTGTTTTTT. The encoded protein is CASSLRGRDNEKLFF.